The subject of this entry is one T cell receptor (beta chain). Antigen unknown. This entry comes from a study of T cell responses to AZD1222 COVID-19 vaccine. Study-wide results and limits: Elevations in Spike-specific TCR breadth and depth followed administration of two AZD1222 doses.

The CDR3 covers 14 residues. The V gene's germline CDR1 is SGHDT and CDR2 YYEEEE. The V and J ends lost 1 base and 2 bases respectively, with 8 bases between them. Some clones are missing from TCRdb's copy, which holds only in-frame ones; the method was immunoSEQ multiplex PCR. The table records over 85,000 clones, 81% of them present only once. The specimen comprised peripheral blood, sampled on day 0 of AZD1222 vaccination. The clonotype originates from an adult in good health. The V gene is TRBV5-6, the J gene TRBJ2-3; possibly TRBD1 for D (5 bases). Written as DNA, the CDR3 is TGTGCCAGCAGCTTGTTCAGGGACACAGATACGCAGTATTTT. This gives the protein CASSLFRDTDTQYF.